This T cell receptor (beta chain) is from a study of shared clonotypes between healthy human individuals. Study-wide context: Donors, aged 18 to 49, were a couple of women and three men. Regarding the study as a whole: Non-shared clonotypes showed lower generation probabilities than clonotypes common to all four donors. Naive subsets generally had larger estimated richness than memory subsets.

Profiled with immunoSEQ multiplex PCR; TCRdb holds only in-frame clones, not every one. The data contain under 150,000 clones, around 66% of them singletons. This CDR3 is 14 amino acids long. The germline V gene encodes CDR1 SGDLS and CDR2 YYNGEE. V shed 3 bases and J shed 1 base, with 10 bases lying between them. Comments on this clone: The antigen is not known.

This TCR was sampled from a woman aged 25 to 45 in good health. V and J are TRBV9 and TRBJ1-1; no reliable D call. Source material: memory CD8+ T cells sorted from blood. Subset noted: CD45RO+ cells pooled with CCR7-negative TemRA cells. This chain's CDR3 is CASSETNSNTEAFF. The CDR3, as DNA: TGTGCCAGCAGCGAGACTAATTCGAACACTGAAGCTTTCTTT.